This T cell receptor beta chain was sequenced for a study of blood T cell repertoires in COVID-19. The overall study: Acute and convalescent COVID-19 specimens originated in the United States, Italy and Spain. Sources were T cells, B-cell-depleted T cells, or PBMCs; the material itself was cDNA or gDNA.

The CDR3 sequence is 16 residues long. V was cut by 2 bases and J by 10 bases, with 21 bases left in between. Germline loops: CDR1 SGHVS, CDR2 FNYEAQ. In the authors' methods: Amplification from reference gene primers served as the basis for estimated nucleated cell counts. Produced via immunoSEQ multiplex PCR; TCRdb's table is partial and in-frame only. The V and J calls and the clone size are those of that table, but D and trimming were determined from the DNA. Of around 200,000 clones listed, approximately 86% are singletons. Sample: peripheral blood. V and J are TRBV7-6 and TRBJ2-1, with D possibly TRBD1 on 6 matching bases. The TCR sequence derives from a man in his thirties or forties with acute or convalescent COVID-19. The CDR3 is CASSLFSTGTGSEQFF. For the CDR3, the DNA is TGTGCCAGCAGCTTATTTTCTACAGGGACGGGATCAGAGCAGTTCTTC.